This TCR beta chain was observed in a study of cytomegalovirus exposure and HLA in healthy donors. This PCR relied on a set of 60 Vbeta primers and 13 Jbeta primers. Under the authors' procedure: As a later analysis found, there were around 86 million unique TCR beta chains, of which roughly 11 million were shared. Profiled with immunoSEQ multiplex PCR; TCRdb holds only in-frame clones, not every one. V and J calls and clone size come straight from that table; D and trimming were deduced from the DNA. The sample has some 42,000 clones; roughly half are singletons. Study-wide findings and caveats: Listed as cytomegalovirus-associated were approximately 160 TCR beta chains. Presence/absence analyses assumed roughly uniform sequencing depth across donors, which may not hold. Researchers reported in a later analysis that common viral pathogens appeared linked to several top clusters.

Trimming cost V 8 bases and J 1 base, with 11 bases left between them. The germline CDR1 and CDR2 sequences are SGHTA and FQGTGA. The CDR3 length is 13 residues. A remark on this clone: The antigen remains unidentified.

What was sequenced was PBMCs. The chain carries TRBV7-3 and TRBJ1-1, with no clear D. The TCR originated in a human donor in good health. In DNA form, the CDR3 reads TGTGCCAGCGGACTCGGAGGGAACACTGAAGCTTTCTTT. Its translation is CASGLGGNTEAFF.